Listed here are 3 T cell receptor beta chains from one sample, sequenced in a study of Graves' ophthalmopathy and Graves' hyperthyroidism. TCR beta CDR3 amplification used RNA transcripts. HTBI primers were employed in first-round RT-PCR, then a second-round multiplex PCR followed. TCRdb reprocessed the multiplex PCR reads with MiXCR, giving one entry per CDR3 protein. The repertoire holds some 350,000 distinct CDR3 sequences, about a sixth seen once, with 2% to 2.5% in the top ten. Material: peripheral blood. These receptors were collected from an adult woman with stable Graves' hyperthyroidism.

This clonotype showed up many times. One end of the junction is discordant with germline, which a read error may explain. The V gene is TRBV6-1, the J gene TRBJ2-4, with TRBD2 as a possible D gene (6 bases). The CDR3 is 16 residues long. Germline values: CDR1 MNHNS, CDR2 SASEGT. The CDR3 sequence: CASTSPSDYAKNIKYF. Written as DNA, the CDR3 is TGTGCCAGCACATCACCTAGCGATTATGCCAAAAACATTAAGTACTTC.

This chain joins TRBV27 and TRBJ2-3; D call uncertain. Germline V gene lookup returns CDR1 MNHEY and CDR2 SMNVEV (reference sequence). V dropped 4 bases and J dropped 2 bases, with 7 bases sitting between them. The CDR3 is 13 residues long. The CDR3 nucleotides read TGTGCCAGCAGTTCCAACCCCACAGATACGCAGTATTTT. This translates into CASSSNPTDTQYF.

This clonotype was picked up many times. The chain is built from TRBV11-2 and TRBJ2-5; D possibly corresponds to TRBD2 (5 bases). The germline V and J ends were trimmed by 0 bases and 4 bases, with 12 bases remaining between them. CDR3 length: 15 residues. Germline V gives CDR1 SGHAT, CDR2 FQNNGV. In nucleotides, the CDR3 is TGTGCCAGCAGCTTAGATGTCGGAGGAATAGAGACCCAGTACTTC. It specifies CASSLDVGGIETQYF. The whole variable domain, filled in from reference TRBV11-2 and TRBJ2-5, reads EAGVAQSPRYKIIEKRQSVAFWCNPISGHATLYWYQQILGQGPKLLIQFQNNGVVDDSQLPKDRFSAERLKGVDSTLKIQPAKLEDSAVYLCASSLDVGGIETQYFGPGTRLLVL.